Detailed here is one T cell receptor beta chain. This sample is drawn from a study of shared clonotypes between healthy human individuals. The CDR3 covers 18 residues. Per the germline V gene, CDR1 is GTSNPN and CDR2 is SVGIG (reference sequence). The J segment lost 3 bases and the V segment lost 7 bases, leaving 18 bases of the junction unmatched. The data were produced by immunoSEQ multiplex PCR, yet TCRdb's version contains in-frame clones alone and is incomplete. This sample has 550,000 to 800,000 clones, with roughly 91% found just once. Sequenced sample: memory CD8+ T cells from PBMCs. Described subset: CD45RO+ cells pooled with CCR7-negative TemRA cells. The clonotype comes from a man aged 18 to 29 in good health. Some clones in this sample may be carry-over from other donors' samples. The chain uses TRBV30 and TRBJ2-2; 9 positions agree with TRBD1. For the CDR3, the DNA is TGTGCCTATGATTGGATTGGAGGACAGGGGAGGGACACCGGGGAGCTGTTTTTT. It specifies CAYDWIGGQGRDTGELFF.